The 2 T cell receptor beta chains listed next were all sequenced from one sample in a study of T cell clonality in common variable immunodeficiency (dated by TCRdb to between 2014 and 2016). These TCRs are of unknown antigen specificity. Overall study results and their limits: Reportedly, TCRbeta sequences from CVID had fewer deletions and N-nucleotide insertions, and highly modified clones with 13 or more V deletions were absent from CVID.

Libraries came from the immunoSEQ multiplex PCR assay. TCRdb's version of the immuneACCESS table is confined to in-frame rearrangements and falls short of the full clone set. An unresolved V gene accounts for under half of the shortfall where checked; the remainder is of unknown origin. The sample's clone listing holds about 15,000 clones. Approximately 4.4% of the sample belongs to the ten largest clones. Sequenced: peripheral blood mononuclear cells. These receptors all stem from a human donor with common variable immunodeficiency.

The CDR3 reads CASSFSEDEQFF. The covered CDR3 bases are TGTGCCAGCAGCTTTAGCGAGGATGAG. This chain joins TRBV7-9 and TRBJ2-1; D may be TRBD2 (5 bases). The read comes to an end 3 residues before the CDR3 does, leaving the germline J gene to fill in the end. Trimming pared 3 bases from V and 8 bases from J, leaving 8 bases between. The CDR3 consists of 12 residues. CDR1 and CDR2 (germline): SEHNR, FQNEAQ (reference sequence).

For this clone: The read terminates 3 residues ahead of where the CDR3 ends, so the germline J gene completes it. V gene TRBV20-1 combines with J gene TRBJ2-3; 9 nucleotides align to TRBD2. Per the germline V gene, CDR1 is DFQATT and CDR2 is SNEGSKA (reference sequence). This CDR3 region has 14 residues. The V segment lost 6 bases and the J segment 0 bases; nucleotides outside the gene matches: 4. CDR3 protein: CSALTSGSTDTQYF. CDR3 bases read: TGCAGTGCCTTGACTAGCGGTAGCACAGATACG.